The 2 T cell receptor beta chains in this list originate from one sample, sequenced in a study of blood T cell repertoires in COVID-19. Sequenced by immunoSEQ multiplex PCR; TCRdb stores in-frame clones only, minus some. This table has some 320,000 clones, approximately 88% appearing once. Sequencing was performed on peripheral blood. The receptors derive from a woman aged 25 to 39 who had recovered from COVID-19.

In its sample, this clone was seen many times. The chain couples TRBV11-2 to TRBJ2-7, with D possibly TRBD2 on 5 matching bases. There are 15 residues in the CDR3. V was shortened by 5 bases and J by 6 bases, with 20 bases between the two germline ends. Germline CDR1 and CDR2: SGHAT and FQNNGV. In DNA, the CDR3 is TGTGCCAGCAGCCCCCTGAAGAGACGGGAATTCGAGCAGTACTTC. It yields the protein CASSPLKRREFEQYF.

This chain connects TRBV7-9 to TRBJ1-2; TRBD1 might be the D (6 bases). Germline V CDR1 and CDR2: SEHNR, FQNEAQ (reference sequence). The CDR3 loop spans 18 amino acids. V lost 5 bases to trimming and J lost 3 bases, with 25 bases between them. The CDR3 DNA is TGTGCCAGCAGCGTGCAGGACAGTTCACCCAATTTTTACTATGGCTACACCTTC. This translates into CASSVQDSSPNFYYGYTF.